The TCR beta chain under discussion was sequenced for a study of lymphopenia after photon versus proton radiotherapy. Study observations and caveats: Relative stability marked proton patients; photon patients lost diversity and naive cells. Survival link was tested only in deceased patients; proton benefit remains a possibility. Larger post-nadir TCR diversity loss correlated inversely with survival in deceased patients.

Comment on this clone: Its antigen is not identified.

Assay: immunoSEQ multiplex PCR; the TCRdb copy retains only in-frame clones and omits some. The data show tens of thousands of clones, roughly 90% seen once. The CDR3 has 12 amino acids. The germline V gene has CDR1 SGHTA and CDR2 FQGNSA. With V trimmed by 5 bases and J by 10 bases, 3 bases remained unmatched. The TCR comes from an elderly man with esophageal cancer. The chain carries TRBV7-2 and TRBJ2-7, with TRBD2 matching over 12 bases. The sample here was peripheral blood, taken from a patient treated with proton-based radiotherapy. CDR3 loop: CASSPSGRAQYF. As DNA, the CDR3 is TGTGCCAGCAGCCCTAGCGGGAGGGCCCAGTACTTC.